This T cell receptor beta chain comes out of a study of blood T cells in healthy people across ages. Study-wide findings and caveats: What prevented conclusive comparison of naive and antigen-experienced cells was that PBMCs were unsorted.

This CDR3 region has 14 residues. The V gene lost 3 bases and the J gene lost 5 bases, with 13 bases spanning the gap. On this clonotype: Its antigen is not known.

A second PCR, run for roughly 7 to 12 cycles, used a sample-barcoded 5' primer plus a J-beta primer mix. TCRdb redid the calling of the 5' RACE reads with MiXCR, one entry per CDR3 protein. The sample records about 1.5 million distinct CDR3 sequences, under 55% being singletons. This receptor was taken from a woman between 18 and 29 years old in good health. The V and J genes are TRBV12-3 or TRBV12-4 and TRBJ1-1, with TRBD1 as a possible D gene (6 bases). Source material: blood. The CDR3 region is CASSFVGRGTEAFF. CDR3 nucleotide sequence: TGTGCCAGCAGTTTCGTGGGTAGGGGGACTGAAGCTTTCTTT.